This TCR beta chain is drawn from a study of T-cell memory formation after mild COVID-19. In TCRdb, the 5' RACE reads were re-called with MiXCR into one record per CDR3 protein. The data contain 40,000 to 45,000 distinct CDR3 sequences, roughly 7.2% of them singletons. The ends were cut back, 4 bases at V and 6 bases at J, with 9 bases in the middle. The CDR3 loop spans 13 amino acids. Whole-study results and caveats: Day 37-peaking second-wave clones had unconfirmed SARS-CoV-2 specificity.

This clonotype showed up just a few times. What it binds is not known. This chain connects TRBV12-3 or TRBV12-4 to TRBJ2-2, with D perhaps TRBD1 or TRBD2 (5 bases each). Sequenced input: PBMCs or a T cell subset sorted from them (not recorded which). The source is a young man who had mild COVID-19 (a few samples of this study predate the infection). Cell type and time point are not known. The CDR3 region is CASSWLGAGELFF. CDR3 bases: TGTGCCAGCAGTTGGTTGGGGGCCGGGGAGCTGTTTTTT.